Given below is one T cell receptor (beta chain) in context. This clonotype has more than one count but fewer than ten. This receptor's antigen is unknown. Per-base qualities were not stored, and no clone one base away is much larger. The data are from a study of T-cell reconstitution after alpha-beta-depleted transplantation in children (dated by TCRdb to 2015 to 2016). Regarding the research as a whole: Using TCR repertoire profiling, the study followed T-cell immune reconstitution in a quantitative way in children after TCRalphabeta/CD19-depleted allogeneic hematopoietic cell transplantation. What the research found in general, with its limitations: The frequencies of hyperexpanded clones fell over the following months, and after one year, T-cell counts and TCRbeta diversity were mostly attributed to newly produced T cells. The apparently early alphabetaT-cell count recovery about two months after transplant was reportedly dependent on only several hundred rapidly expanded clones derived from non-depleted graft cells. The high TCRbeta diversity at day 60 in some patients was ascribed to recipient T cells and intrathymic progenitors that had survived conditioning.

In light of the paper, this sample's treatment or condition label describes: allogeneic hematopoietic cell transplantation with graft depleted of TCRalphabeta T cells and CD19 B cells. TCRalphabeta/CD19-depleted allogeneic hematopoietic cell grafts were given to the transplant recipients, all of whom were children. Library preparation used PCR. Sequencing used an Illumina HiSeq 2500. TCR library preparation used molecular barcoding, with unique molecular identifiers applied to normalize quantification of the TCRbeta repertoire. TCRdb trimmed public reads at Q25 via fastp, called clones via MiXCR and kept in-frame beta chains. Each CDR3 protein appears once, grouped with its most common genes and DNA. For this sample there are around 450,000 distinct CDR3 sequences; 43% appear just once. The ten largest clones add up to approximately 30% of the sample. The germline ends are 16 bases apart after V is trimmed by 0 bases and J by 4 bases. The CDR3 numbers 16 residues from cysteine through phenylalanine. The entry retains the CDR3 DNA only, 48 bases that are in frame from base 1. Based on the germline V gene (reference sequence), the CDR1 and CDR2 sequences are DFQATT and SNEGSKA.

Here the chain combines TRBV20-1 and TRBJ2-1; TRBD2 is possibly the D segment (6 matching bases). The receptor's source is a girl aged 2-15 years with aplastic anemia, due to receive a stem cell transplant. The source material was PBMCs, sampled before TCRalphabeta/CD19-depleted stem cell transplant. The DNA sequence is TGCAGTGCTAGAGATCAAGGTAGCGGCTTATACAATGAGCAGTTCTTC. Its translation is CSARDQGSGLYNEQFF.